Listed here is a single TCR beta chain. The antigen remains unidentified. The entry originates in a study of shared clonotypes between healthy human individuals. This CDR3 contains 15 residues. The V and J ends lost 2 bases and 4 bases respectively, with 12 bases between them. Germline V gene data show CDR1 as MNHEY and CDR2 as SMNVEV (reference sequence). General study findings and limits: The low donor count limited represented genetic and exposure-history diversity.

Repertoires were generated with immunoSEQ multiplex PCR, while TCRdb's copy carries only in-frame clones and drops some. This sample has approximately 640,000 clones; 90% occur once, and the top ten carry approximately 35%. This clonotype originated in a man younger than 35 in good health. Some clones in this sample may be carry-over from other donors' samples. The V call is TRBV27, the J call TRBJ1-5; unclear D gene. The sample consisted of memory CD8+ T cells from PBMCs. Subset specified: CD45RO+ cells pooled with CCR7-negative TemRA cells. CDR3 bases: TGTGCCAGCAGTTTAGTCTTCGCCCGTAATCAGCCCCAGCATTTT. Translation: CASSLVFARNQPQHF.